The T cell receptor (beta chain) under discussion was sequenced for a study of shared T cell receptors in the human thymus. The length of the CDR3 is 17 residues. Per the germline V gene, CDR1 is SGDLS and CDR2 is YYNGEE. Trimming shortened V by 4 bases and J by 4 bases, and 22 bases separated the two germline ends. Using immunoSEQ multiplex PCR, the repertoire was profiled, and TCRdb retains in-frame clones only, with some absent. The sample holds hundreds of thousands of clones, 88% seen once. The same sample was also studied in work on human thymus T cells. From that paper: V and J genes seemed to be used with bias in thymic and blood repertoires.

This chain links TRBV9 with TRBJ2-3; possibly TRBD2 for D (5 bases). The sequenced sample consisted of thymocytes. The TCR comes from a boy less than two years old with a congenital heart defect. The chain's CDR3 is CASSHTFLRESPDTQYF. The CDR3 coding sequence is TGTGCCAGCAGCCATACCTTTTTGAGGGAGTCCCCAGATACGCAGTATTTT.